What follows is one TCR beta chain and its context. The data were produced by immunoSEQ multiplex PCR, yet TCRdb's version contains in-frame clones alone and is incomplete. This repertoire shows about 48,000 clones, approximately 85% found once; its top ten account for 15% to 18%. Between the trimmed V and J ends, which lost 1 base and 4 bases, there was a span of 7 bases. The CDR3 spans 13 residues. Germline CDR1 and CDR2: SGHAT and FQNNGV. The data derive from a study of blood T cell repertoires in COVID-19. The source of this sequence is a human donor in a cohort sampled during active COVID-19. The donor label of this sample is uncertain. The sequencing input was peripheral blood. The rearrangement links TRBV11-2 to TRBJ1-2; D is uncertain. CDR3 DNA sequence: TGTGCCAGCAGCTTAGGCAGGCTCTATGGCTACACCTTC. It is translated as CASSLGRLYGYTF. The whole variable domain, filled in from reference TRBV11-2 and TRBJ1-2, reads EAGVAQSPRYKIIEKRQSVAFWCNPISGHATLYWYQQILGQGPKLLIQFQNNGVVDDSQLPKDRFSAERLKGVDSTLKIQPAKLEDSAVYLCASSLGRLYGYTFGSGTRLTVV.